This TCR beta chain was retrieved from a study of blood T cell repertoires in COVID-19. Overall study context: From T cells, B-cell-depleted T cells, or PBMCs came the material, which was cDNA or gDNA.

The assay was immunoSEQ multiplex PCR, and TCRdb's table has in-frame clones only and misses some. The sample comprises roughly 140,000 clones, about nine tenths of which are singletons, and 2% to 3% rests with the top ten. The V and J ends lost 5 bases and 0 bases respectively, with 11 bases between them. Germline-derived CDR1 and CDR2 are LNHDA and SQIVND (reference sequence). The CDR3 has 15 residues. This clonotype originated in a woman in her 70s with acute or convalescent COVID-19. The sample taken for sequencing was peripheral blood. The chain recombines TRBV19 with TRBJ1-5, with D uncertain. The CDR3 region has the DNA TGTGCCAGTAGTTCCCAGGTGGGTAGCAATCAGCCCCAGCATTTT. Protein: CASSSQVGSNQPQHF.